These 4 T cell receptor beta chains came from one sample sequenced in a study of control samples from healthy donors and cancer patients. The table came from immunoSEQ multiplex PCR; TCRdb's copy has only in-frame clones and leaves some out. In the table there are 130,000 or so clones, about 89% of which are singletons. Sequencing input: blood. The source of these receptors is a man in his late teens or twenties in good health.

This rearrangement joins TRBV7-9 to TRBJ1-4; D is undetermined. V was trimmed by 4 bases and J by 4 bases, leaving 10 bases between them. The CDR3 sequence is 14 residues long. Germline lookup yields CDR1 SEHNR and CDR2 FQNEAQ (reference sequence). CDR3 protein: CASSSVEGNEKLFF. Written as DNA, the CDR3 is TGTGCCAGCAGCTCGGTCGAGGGTAATGAAAAACTGTTTTTT.

This chain links TRBV27 with TRBJ2-1, with TRBD2 matching over 10 bases. This CDR3 spans 17 amino acids. Per the germline V gene, CDR1 is MNHEY and CDR2 is SMNVEV (reference sequence). V shed 8 bases and J 4 bases; nucleotides not matched to a gene: 14. This CDR3 reads CASGKFQAGGFYNEQFF. The CDR3 region has the DNA TGTGCCAGCGGAAAGTTTCAAGCGGGGGGGTTTTACAATGAGCAGTTCTTC.

V usage is TRBV6-5 and J usage is TRBJ1-1; a possible D gene is TRBD1 (5 bases). Trimming took 2 bases from V and 4 from J, leaving 11 bases between them. The CDR3 sequence is 14 residues long. The germline CDR1 and CDR2 sequences are MNHEY and SVGAGI. The CDR3 DNA follows: TGTGCCAGCAGTTACGAACCGAGGGGCACTGAAGCTTTCTTT. It yields the protein CASSYEPRGTEAFF.

In DNA, the CDR3 is TGCGCCAGCAGCCTCAGCGTAAACTATGGCTACACCTTC. It specifies CASSLSVNYGYTF. The chain joins TRBV10-1 to TRBJ1-2; D remains ambiguous. The V end lost 6 bases, the J end lost 2 bases, and 10 bases lay between the germline ends. Germline CDR1 reads WNHNN; CDR2 reads SYGVQD (reference sequence). This CDR3 has 13 residues.